There are a few counts of the clone carrying this T cell receptor (beta chain). The data originate from a study of T cell repertoires in cytomegalovirus infection. TCRdb reprocessed the reads with MiXCR, giving one entry per CDR3 protein. Seen here are 120,000 to 150,000 distinct CDR3 sequences, 5.5% to 7% observed once, and the top ten hold over 15%. There are 13 residues in the CDR3. CDR1 and CDR2 (germline): SQVTM, ANQGSEA. V was clipped by 4 bases and J by 0 bases, with 4 bases between them. The origin of this receptor is a human donor in good health (CMV status not recorded). Some clones in this sample may be carry-over from other donors' samples. The sample was PBMCs. This chain links TRBV29-1 with TRBJ2-6, with D uncertain. In DNA, the CDR3 is TGCAGCGTTGCTACCTCTGGGGCCAACGTCCTGACTTTC. It specifies CSVATSGANVLTF. The whole variable domain, remainder taken from reference TRBV29-1 and TRBJ2-6, is SAVISQKPSRDICQRGTSLTIQCQVDSQVTMMFWYRQQPGQSLTLIATANQGSEATYESGFVIDKFPISRPNLTFSTLTVSNMSPEDSSIYLCSVATSGANVLTFGAGSRLTVL.